This note documents a single T cell receptor beta chain sequence. This sample is part of a study of blood T cell repertoires in COVID-19. Study context: Acute and convalescent COVID-19 samples came from the United States, Italy and Spain. In each case, the material was cDNA or gDNA derived from T cells, B-cell-depleted T cells, or PBMCs.

As originally analysed: Researchers report that nucleated cell counts were estimated from reference gene primer amplification. The protocol was immunoSEQ multiplex PCR, while the TCRdb copy is restricted to in-frame clones and leaves out a portion. Clone size and V and J calls were adopted from that table, with D and trimming inferred from the DNA. This sample has about 270,000 clones; 80% to 90% occur once, and the top ten carry around 10%. The germline V gene has CDR1 ENHRY and CDR2 SYGVKD. The CDR3 spans 15 residues. The J segment lost 3 bases and the V segment lost 5 bases, leaving 9 bases of the junction unmatched.

The source of this sequence is a woman between 45 and 60 years old who had recovered from COVID-19. The sequenced sample was peripheral blood. This chain connects TRBV10-3 to TRBJ2-7; 8 bases agree with TRBD1. The CDR3 reads CAISKTGTGDYEQYF. The CDR3, as DNA: TGTGCCATCAGTAAAACCGGGACAGGAGACTACGAGCAGTACTTC.